Listed below are T cell receptor beta chains from one sample, sequenced in a study of cytotoxic CD8 clonotypes in ibrutinib-treated CLL. Sequencing used immunoSEQ multiplex PCR; TCRdb keeps in-frame clones, though not all of them. The data show about 27,000 clones, around 85% seen once. The sample was PBMCs, taken after 24 months of ibrutinib treatment. The receptor set was obtained from a human donor with chronic lymphocytic leukemia. The CDR3 runs from the conserved cysteine through the conserved F or W. A D gene is named only where the DNA matches it firmly. Only some rows state a clone size, as once, few, many or a class for expanded clones.

d_gene,j_gene,v_gene,abundance,CDR3aa,CDR3nt
TRBD1,TRBJ1-1,TRBV7-3,.,CASSLRARGADTEAFF,TGTGCCAGCAGCTTAAGGGCCAGGGGGGCAGACACTGAAGCTTTCTTT
TRBD2,TRBJ2-3,TRBV11-2,.,CASSLGLAGGDTQYF,TGTGCCAGCAGCCTGGGACTAGCGGGGGGAGATACGCAGTATTTT
TRBD1,TRBJ2-7,TRBV27,.,CASSRTGPAYEQYF,TGTGCCAGCAGCCGGACAGGGCCCGCCTACGAGCAGTACTTC
.,TRBJ1-4,TRBV7-8,once,CASSLGGGIWEKLFF,TGTGCCAGCAGCTTAGGGGGTGGGATTTGGGAAAAACTGTTTTTT
TRBD1,TRBJ1-4,TRBV7-6,.,CASSPPGQGAREKLFF,TGTGCCAGCAGCCCCCCGGGACAGGGGGCGCGGGAAAAACTGTTTTTT
.,TRBJ2-3,TRBV7-2,.,CASSQAYSSTDTQYF,TGTGCCAGCAGTCAGGCGTATTCTAGCACAGATACGCAGTATTTT
.,TRBJ2-5,TRBV18,.,CASSPPEGGETQYF,TGTGCCAGCTCACCACCGGAGGGGGGAGAGACCCAGTACTTC
TRBD1,TRBJ2-2,TRBV7-3,.,CASSSGTGASGELFF,TGTGCCAGCAGCTCCGGGACAGGGGCATCCGGGGAGCTGTTTTTT
TRBD1,TRBJ1-2,TRBV25-1,once,CASSEFSGQGIYGYTF,TGTGCCAGCAGTGAATTCTCGGGACAGGGGATTTATGGCTACACCTTC
.,TRBJ2-5,TRBV9,once,CASSVGPQETQYF,TGTGCCAGCAGCGTAGGGCCCCAAGAGACCCAGTACTTC
TRBD2,TRBJ2-2,TRBV27,.,CASSFLGLAGGRVGELFF,TGTGCCAGCAGTTTCCTCGGACTAGCGGGGGGTCGAGTCGGGGAGCTGTTTTTT
.,TRBJ1-2,TRBV13,.,CASSFEGSGYTF,TGTGCCAGCAGCTTCGAGGGCTCTGGCTACACCTTC
.,TRBJ1-1,TRBV30,medium-sized,CVGERNTEAFF,TGTGTAGGGGAAAGGAACACTGAAGCTTTCTTT
.,TRBJ2-1,TRBV18,.,CASSPHIGSSYNEQFF,TGTGCCAGCTCACCGCATATTGGGAGCTCCTACAATGAGCAGTTCTTC
.,TRBJ1-5,TRBV19,once,CASSPVDYYSNQPQHF,TGTGCCAGTAGTCCTGTGGATTATTATAGCAATCAGCCCCAGCATTTT
.,TRBJ1-2,TRBV18,.,CASSPGRGNYGYTF,TGTGCCAGCTCACCGGGACGTGGGAACTATGGCTACACCTTC
.,TRBJ2-7,TRBV15,.,CATSRDTGTGGSYEQYF,TGTGCCACCAGCAGAGATACGGGGACCGGGGGCTCCTACGAGCAGTACTTC
.,TRBJ1-4,TRBV27,.,CASSLWSSRNEKLFF,TGTGCCAGCAGTTTATGGTCAAGTAGAAATGAAAAACTGTTTTTT
.,TRBJ2-5,TRBV9,.,CASSAQGATETQYF,TGTGCCAGCAGCGCCCAGGGCGCAACAGAGACCCAGTACTTC
TRBD1,TRBJ1-2,TRBV7-9,once,CASSPPMGQLYGYTF,TGTGCCAGCAGCCCTCCGATGGGACAGCTCTATGGCTACACCTTC